This T cell receptor (beta chain) comes out of a study of blood T cell repertoires in COVID-19. Study in general: Donors in the United States, Italy and Spain gave samples during acute or convalescent COVID-19. PBMCs, B-cell-depleted T cells, or T cells were the source of the cDNA or gDNA that made up the material.

V lost 4 bases and J lost 5, with 13 bases in between. In germline, CDR1 is SGHDT, CDR2 YYEEEE. The CDR3 has 15 amino acids. Original processing methods: Reference gene primer amplification yielded estimated nucleated cell counts. Method: immunoSEQ multiplex PCR; TCRdb's copy keeps in-frame clones and lacks some. Clonal size and the V and J genes are those of that table, whereas D and trimming came from the DNA. The table shows roughly 250,000 clones, with roughly 89% occurring only once. Sequenced material: peripheral blood. This receptor was identified in a man younger than 45 with acute or convalescent COVID-19. The rearrangement links TRBV5-6 to TRBJ1-6; D is perhaps TRBD1 (6 bases). The CDR3 region is CASSPGQLDNSPLHF. The CDR3 nucleotides are TGTGCCAGCAGCCCTGGACAGCTAGATAATTCACCCCTCCACTTT.